This TCR beta chain is drawn from a study of blood T cell repertoires in COVID-19. Across the whole study: Nucleic acid was either cDNA or gDNA, and it came from T cells, B-cell-depleted T cells, or PBMCs.

CDR3 length: 15 residues. From germline, CDR1 is SEHNR and CDR2 FQNEAQ (reference sequence). Trimming at V came to 5 bases and at J to 3 bases, leaving 7 bases not matched to a gene. Original methodology: Reference gene primers were amplified, and this amplification served to estimate nucleated cell counts. Sequencing was performed with immunoSEQ multiplex PCR; in TCRdb, only in-frame clones are kept and a portion is missing. V and J calls and clone size are those listed in that table; D and trimming were worked out from the DNA. The sample lists about 87,000 clones, 80% to 90% occurring once. V gene TRBV7-9 combines with J gene TRBJ1-3; 7 nucleotides line up with TRBD1. The sequenced sample consisted of peripheral blood. The TCR comes from a woman of 80 years or more with acute or convalescent COVID-19. CDR3 amino acids: CASSLRTGIGNTIYF. As DNA, the CDR3 is TGTGCCAGCAGCCTTCGGACAGGAATTGGAAACACCATATATTTT.